This T cell receptor (beta chain) was observed in a study of response to subunit inactivated influenza vaccine. General study points: Authors suggested that a seasonal influenza vaccination recruits few new T cells each time.

TCRdb passed the RT-PCR reads through MiXCR, listing each CDR3 protein once. The sample lists a few hundred thousand distinct CDR3 sequences, 22% occurring once. The germline gives CDR1 LGHNA, CDR2 YSLEER. V lost 2 bases and J 1 base, leaving 20 bases between the germline ends. The CDR3 runs to 18 residues. This clonotype was found a few times. Its specificity is unknown. Sequencing was performed on PBMCs from blood, taken less than 22 months after vaccination. The chain couples TRBV4-3 to TRBJ1-1; weak D call: TRBD1 (6 bases). The TCR comes from a man aged 50 to 69 who received an inactivated influenza vaccine. The DNA for the CDR3 is TGCGCCAGCAGCCAATCCCCCGGGACGAGGGGGAGGAACACTGAAGCTTTCTTT. Translating gives CASSQSPGTRGRNTEAFF.